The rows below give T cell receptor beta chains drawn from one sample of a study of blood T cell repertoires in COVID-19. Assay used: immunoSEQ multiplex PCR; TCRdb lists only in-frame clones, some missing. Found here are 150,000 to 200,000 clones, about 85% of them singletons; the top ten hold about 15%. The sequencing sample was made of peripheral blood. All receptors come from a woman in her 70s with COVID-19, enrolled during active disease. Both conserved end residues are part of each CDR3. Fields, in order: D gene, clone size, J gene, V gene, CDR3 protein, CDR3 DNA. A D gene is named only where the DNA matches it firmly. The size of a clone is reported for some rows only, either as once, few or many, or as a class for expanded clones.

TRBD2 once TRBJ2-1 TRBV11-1 CASSLGRREGRNEQFF TGTGCCAGCAGCTTAGGGCGGCGGGAGGGCCGCAATGAGCAGTTCTTC
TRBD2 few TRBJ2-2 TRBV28 CASSLPAGVTGELFF TGTGCCAGCAGTTTACCAGCGGGGGTTACCGGGGAGCTGTTTTTT
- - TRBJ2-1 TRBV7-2 CASSPQGNEQFF TGTGCCAGCAGCCCACAGGGCAATGAGCAGTTCTTC
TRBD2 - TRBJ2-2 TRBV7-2 CASNGGAANTGELFF TGTGCCAGCAACGGGGGGGCGGCGAACACCGGGGAGCTGTTTTTT
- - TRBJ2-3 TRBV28 CASSLFGQTDTQYF TGTGCCAGCAGTTTATTTGGACAGACAGATACGCAGTATTTT
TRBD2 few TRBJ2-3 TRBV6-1 CASSEGPGLAGRTQYF TGTGCCAGCAGTGAAGGGCCGGGACTAGCGGGTCGTACGCAGTATTTT
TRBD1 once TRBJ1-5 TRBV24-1 CATSLGTGGSNQPQHF TGTGCCACCAGCCTCGGGACAGGGGGATCTAATCAGCCCCAGCATTTT
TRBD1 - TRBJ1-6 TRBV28 CASSQIMTGGRNSPLHF TGTGCCAGCAGCCAAATAATGACAGGGGGTCGTAATTCACCCCTCCACTTT
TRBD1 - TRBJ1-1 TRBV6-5 CASTYRGPGTEAFF TGTGCCAGCACATACAGGGGGCCGGGCACTGAAGCTTTCTTT
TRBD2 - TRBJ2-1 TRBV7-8 CASSKLAGDSGDEQFF TGTGCCAGCAGCAAACTAGCGGGGGACTCTGGGGATGAGCAGTTCTTC
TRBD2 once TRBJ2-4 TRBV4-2 CASSQELAGRLNIQYF TGTGCCAGCAGCCAAGAACTAGCGGGCCGACTAAACATTCAGTACTTC
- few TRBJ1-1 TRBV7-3 CASSALRGNPEAFF TGTGCCAGCAGCGCCCTAAGGGGGAACCCTGAAGCTTTCTTT
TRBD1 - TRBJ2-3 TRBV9 CASSVGTGSTDTQYF TGTGCCAGCAGCGTGGGGACAGGGAGCACAGATACGCAGTATTTT
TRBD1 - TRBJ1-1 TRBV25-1 CASATGSLVEAFF TGTGCCAGCGCGACAGGGAGCTTGGTTGAAGCTTTCTTT
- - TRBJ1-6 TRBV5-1 CASSLRAGMDSPLHF TGCGCCAGCAGCTTGCGTGCAGGGATGGATTCACCCCTCCACTTT
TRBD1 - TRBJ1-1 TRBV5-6 CASSAFRDRDGSTEAFF TGTGCCAGCAGCGCGTTCCGGGACAGGGACGGGAGCACTGAAGCTTTCTTT
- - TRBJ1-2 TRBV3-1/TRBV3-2 CASSQDLSPPEDGYTF TGTGCCAGCAGCCAAGATTTGAGCCCCCCAGAGGATGGCTACACCTTC
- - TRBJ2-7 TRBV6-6 CASSYFGRAVSEQYF TGTGCCAGCAGTTACTTTGGCAGGGCCGTTAGCGAGCAGTACTTC
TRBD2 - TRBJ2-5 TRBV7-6 CASSLSLAGLETQYF TGTGCCAGCAGCTTAAGCCTAGCGGGACTAGAGACCCAGTACTTC
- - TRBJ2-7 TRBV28 CASTPRRGRYEQYF TGTGCCAGCACTCCTCGAAGGGGCCGATACGAGCAGTACTTC
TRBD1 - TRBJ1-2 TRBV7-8 CASSPRLGQGSYGYTF TGTGCCAGCAGCCCCCGACTCGGACAGGGGAGCTATGGCTACACCTTC
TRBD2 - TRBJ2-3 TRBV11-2 CASSLVREGADTQYF TGTGCCAGCAGCTTAGTGCGGGAGGGGGCAGATACGCAGTATTTT
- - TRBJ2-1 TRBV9 CASSVAQGGIEQFF TGTGCCAGCAGCGTTGCGCAGGGGGGCATTGAGCAGTTCTTC
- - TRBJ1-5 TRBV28 CAASGQYDQPQHF TGTGCCGCATCAGGGCAGTACGATCAGCCCCAGCATTTT
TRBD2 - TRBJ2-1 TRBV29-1 CSVHPSGIIDEQFF TGCAGCGTCCACCCTAGCGGGATAATAGATGAGCAGTTCTTC
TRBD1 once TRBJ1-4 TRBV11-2 CASSYSRGTDLFF TGTGCCAGCAGCTATTCAAGGGGGACAGATCTGTTTTTT
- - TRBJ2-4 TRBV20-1 CSASLEENIQYF TGCAGTGCTAGTCTTGAGGAAAACATTCAGTACTTC
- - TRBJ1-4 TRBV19 CASSIRVSTNEKLFF TGTGCCAGTAGTATACGGGTGTCAACTAATGAAAAACTGTTTTTT
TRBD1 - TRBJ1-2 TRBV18 CASSLGTGAVSYGYTF TGTGCCAGCTCACTAGGGACAGGGGCGGTATCCTATGGCTACACCTTC
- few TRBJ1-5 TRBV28 CASREGGQPQHF TGTGCCAGCAGAGAAGGGGGTCAGCCCCAGCATTTT
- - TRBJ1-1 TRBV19 CASSMGTRFLMNTEAFF TGTGCCAGTAGTATGGGCACTAGGTTTCTCATGAACACTGAAGCTTTCTTT
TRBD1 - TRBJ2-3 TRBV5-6 CASSTPGQGPLDTQYF TGTGCCAGCAGTACTCCGGGACAGGGACCCCTAGATACGCAGTATTTT
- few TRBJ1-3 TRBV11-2 CASSLGGNLGNTIYF TGTGCCAGCAGCTTAGGAGGTAACCTCGGAAACACCATATATTTT
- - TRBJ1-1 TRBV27 CASSQTPMNTEAFF TGTGCCAGCAGTCAGACACCCATGAACACTGAAGCTTTCTTT
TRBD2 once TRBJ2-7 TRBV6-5 CASNGLAEIYEQYF TGTGCCAGCAATGGACTAGCGGAAATCTACGAGCAGTACTTC
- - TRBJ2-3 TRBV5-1 CASSSSPTSTDTQYF TGCGCCAGCAGCTCTTCTCCAACTAGCACAGATACGCAGTATTTT
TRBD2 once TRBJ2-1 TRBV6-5 CASSYSGLAGDNEQFF TGTGCCAGCAGTTACTCTGGACTAGCGGGGGACAATGAGCAGTTCTTC
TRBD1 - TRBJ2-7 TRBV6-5 CASRGNRGHEQYF TGTGCCAGCAGGGGGAACAGGGGCCACGAGCAGTACTTC
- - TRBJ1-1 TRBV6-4 CASSVEVDTEAFF TGTGCCAGCAGTGTTGAGGTGGACACTGAAGCTTTCTTT
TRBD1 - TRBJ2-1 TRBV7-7 CASSSGTDLYNEQFF TGTGCCAGCAGCTCGGGGACAGATTTATACAATGAGCAGTTCTTC
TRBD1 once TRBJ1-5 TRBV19 CASSPIQGGNQPQHF TGTGCCAGTAGCCCAATACAGGGGGGCAATCAGCCCCAGCATTTT
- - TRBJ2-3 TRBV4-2 CASSQHTGRSRGPRRVTDTQYF TGTGCCAGCAGCCAACATACCGGACGCTCGCGGGGACCGCGGCGGGTCACAGATACGCAGTATTTT
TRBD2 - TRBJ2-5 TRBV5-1 CASTHGTSGSAKETQYF TGCGCCAGCACCCACGGGACTAGCGGGAGCGCAAAGGAGACCCAGTACTTC
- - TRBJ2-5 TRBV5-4 CASSRLGGLGETQYF TGTGCCAGCAGCCGCCTCGGGGGGCTCGGAGAGACCCAGTACTTC
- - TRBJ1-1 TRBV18 CASSPPTAMNTEAFF TGTGCCAGCTCACCACCAACAGCCATGAACACTGAAGCTTTCTTT
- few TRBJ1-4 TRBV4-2 CASSRQADNEKLFF TGTGCCAGCAGCCGACAGGCAGATAATGAAAAACTGTTTTTT
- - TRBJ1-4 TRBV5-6 CASPKQGGTNEKLFF TGTGCCAGCCCCAAACAGGGAGGGACTAATGAAAAACTGTTTTTT